This TCR beta chain was sequenced in a study of identical twins. Turning to this clonotype: Antigen specificity is unknown.

Every donor was a healthy Caucasian. General study results and limits: Cord blood beta clonotypes present at high abundance carried fewer insertions; no such pattern appeared in memory repertoires.

Carrying unique molecular identifiers, the cDNA also gained a universal primer site through template switching. TCRdb re-called the 5' RACE reads with MiXCR, one entry per CDR3 protein. The sample carries some 330,000 distinct CDR3 sequences, approximately 8.7% recorded once. The clonotype was recovered from a woman aged 45-65 years in good health. The sample comprised naive T cells sorted from blood.

Written as DNA, the CDR3 is TGTGCCAGCAGCCCCAGAGGGGGGACATTCGGGGCGCAGGCTGGGGCCAACGTCCTGACTTTC. It yields the protein CASSPRGGTFGAQAGANVLTF. The chain is built from TRBV3-1 and TRBJ2-6, with D tentatively TRBD1 or TRBD2 (6 bases each). CDR3 length equals 21 residues. The V end was cut by 4 bases, the J end by 2 bases, with 27 bases between. CDR1 LGHDT and CDR2 YNNKEL come from the germline V gene (reference sequence).